The rows below give T cell receptor beta chains drawn from one sample of a study of control samples from healthy donors and cancer patients. Profiling relied on immunoSEQ multiplex PCR, and the TCRdb table lists in-frame clones only, not all of them. Here the sample spans some 150,000 clones, 90% to 95% being singletons. Material for sequencing was blood. The receptors were gathered from a man aged 35 to 55 in good health. Both conserved end residues are part of each CDR3. A D gene is named only where the DNA matches it firmly. A row's size may be missing; if present it is once, few, many or a size class.

length	size	D	V	J	CDR3	DNA
14	NA	NA	TRBV10-3	TRBJ2-2	CAVNSGKGTGELFF	TGTGCCGTGAATAGCGGAAAGGGGACCGGGGAGCTGTTTTTT
14	NA	NA	TRBV29-1	TRBJ2-2	CSVSMSRNTGELFF	TGCAGCGTTAGTATGTCGAGGAACACCGGGGAGCTGTTTTTT
15	NA	NA	TRBV27	TRBJ2-7	CASSLGLSGSYEQYF	TGTGCCAGCTCCCTAGGACTTTCAGGTTCCTACGAGCAGTACTTC
15	NA	NA	TRBV18	TRBJ1-4	CASSPAQARIEKLFF	TGTGCCAGCTCACCGGCGCAGGCGAGGATTGAAAAACTGTTTTTT
15	NA	NA	TRBV4-3	TRBJ1-3	CASSQGLKGGNTIYF	TGCGCCAGCAGCCAAGGGCTCAAGGGAGGAAACACCATATATTTT
14	once	TRBD1	TRBV6-5	TRBJ2-3	CASSPGTDTDTQYF	TGTGCCAGCAGTCCCGGGACAGACACAGATACGCAGTATTTT
14	NA	NA	TRBV5-1	TRBJ2-7	CASSRGQGTYEQYF	TGCGCCAGCAGCCGGGGGCAGGGTACTTACGAGCAGTACTTC
17	NA	NA	TRBV18	TRBJ2-3	CASSPSFERTPTDTQYF	TGTGCCAGCTCACCAAGTTTCGAGCGGACCCCAACAGATACGCAGTATTTT
18	NA	NA	TRBV11-2	TRBJ1-5	CASSLGHDPADLNQPQHF	TGTGCCAGCAGCTTAGGTCATGACCCGGCGGACCTCAATCAGCCCCAGCATTTT
16	many	NA	TRBV5-6	TRBJ1-1	CASSLDAMSSNTEAFF	TGTGCCAGCAGCTTGGATGCAATGTCGTCGAACACTGAAGCTTTCTTT
12	NA	NA	TRBV7-2	TRBJ2-1	CASSLRSVEQFF	TGTGCCAGCAGCTTAAGATCGGTTGAGCAGTTCTTC
16	few	TRBD2	TRBV5-1	TRBJ2-1	CASSFASGSSYNEQFF	TGCGCCAGCAGCTTCGCTAGCGGGAGTTCCTACAATGAGCAGTTCTTC
16	NA	NA	TRBV28	TRBJ1-6	CASSFKGFSYNSPLHF	TGTGCCAGCAGTTTTAAGGGGTTCTCCTATAATTCACCCCTCCACTTT
16	NA	TRBD1	TRBV4-2	TRBJ1-2	CASSQDQAGGRYGYTF	TGTGCCAGCAGCCAAGATCAGGCAGGGGGCAGATATGGCTACACCTTC
14	NA	NA	TRBV11-3	TRBJ2-3	CASSLKGGTDTQYF	TGTGCCAGCAGCTTAAAGGGGGGAACAGATACGCAGTATTTT
15	NA	TRBD2	TRBV2	TRBJ2-1	CASKASSGSGNEQFF	TGTGCCAGCAAGGCCTCTAGCGGGAGTGGAAATGAGCAGTTCTTC